The rows below give T cell receptor beta chains drawn from one sample of a study of post-analysis software for immune sequencing data. TCRdb processed the PCR reads anew with MiXCR; each CDR3 protein has one entry. This table has fewer than 700,000 distinct CDR3 sequences, about 40% appearing once. The sequenced material came from blood. The receptor source for this set is a girl aged 10-17 years with multiple sclerosis. Both conserved end residues are part of each CDR3. D genes are given only for firm matches. Only some rows state a clone size, as once, few, many or a class for expanded clones.

v_gene	d_gene	abundance	j_gene	CDR3aa	CDR3nt
TRBV25-1	NA	few	TRBJ2-7	CASSESRRSDYEQYF	TGTGCCAGCAGTGAATCGCGTCGGAGCGACTACGAGCAGTACTTC
TRBV7-3	NA	NA	TRBJ1-1	CASSLIQGTEAFF	TGTGCCAGCAGCTTAATACAGGGCACTGAAGCTTTCTTT
TRBV30	TRBD1	NA	TRBJ1-2	CAWDRDRRVYGYTF	TGTGCCTGGGACCGGGACAGACGGGTCTATGGCTACACCTTC
TRBV7-8	NA	NA	TRBJ2-4	CASSFGTDKNIQYF	TGTGCCAGCAGCTTCGGGACGGACAAAAACATTCAGTACTTC
TRBV18	NA	NA	TRBJ2-3	CASSPTFGAGGTDTQYF	NA
TRBV7-6	NA	NA	TRBJ2-1	CASSFAGLRHEQFF	TGTGCCAGCAGCTTCGCAGGACTCAGGCACGAGCAGTTCTTC
TRBV13	TRBD1	NA	TRBJ1-1	CASSPSGTGGYGTEAFF	TGTGCCAGCAGCCCTTCCGGGACAGGGGGCTACGGCACTGAAGCTTTCTTT
TRBV20-1	NA	NA	TRBJ2-2	CSATSPSGELFF	TGCAGTGCCACAAGTCCTTCCGGGGAGCTGTTTTTT
TRBV10-3	NA	few	TRBJ2-3	CATSRADSTDTQYF	TGTGCCACCAGTCGAGCGGACAGCACAGATACGCAGTATTTT
TRBV7-9	NA	NA	TRBJ2-6	CASSPIRDAYSGANVLTF	TGTGCCAGCAGCCCGATCCGGGACGCCTACTCTGGGGCCAACGTCCTGACTTTC
TRBV12-3/TRBV12-4	NA	NA	TRBJ1-2	CASTVGGAYGYTF	TGTGCCAGCACCGTAGGGGGGGCCTATGGCTACACCTTC
TRBV2	TRBD2	NA	TRBJ2-4	CASSDLPGGRIQYF	TGTGCCAGCAGTGATCTTCCGGGGGGGAGGATTCAGTACTTC
TRBV6-1	NA	few	TRBJ2-7	CASTPGTSYEQYF	TGTGCCAGCACTCCAGGGACCTCCTACGAGCAGTACTTC
TRBV29-1	TRBD2	once	TRBJ2-1	CSAAGGGYNEQFF	TGCAGCGCCGCCGGGGGGGGTTACAATGAGCAGTTCTTC
TRBV6-5	TRBD1	NA	TRBJ1-1	CASSNTPQGMNTEAFF	TGTGCCAGCAGTAACACCCCACAGGGGATGAACACTGAAGCTTTCTTT
TRBV5-1	NA	few	TRBJ2-7	CASSRTLGYEQYF	TGCGCCAGCAGCCGGACGCTGGGCTACGAGCAGTACTTC
TRBV5-1	NA	NA	TRBJ1-1	CASSLLGRTNTEAFF	TGCGCCAGCAGCCTCTTAGGGCGGACTAACACTGAAGCTTTCTTT
TRBV10-3	NA	NA	TRBJ2-7	CAIAGSKVGYEQYF	TGTGCCATCGCGGGATCAAAAGTGGGCTACGAGCAGTACTTC
TRBV12-3/TRBV12-4	NA	NA	TRBJ2-2	CASRGGGGELFF	TGTGCCAGCAGGGGAGGAGGCGGGGAGCTGTTTTTT
TRBV20-1	NA	few	TRBJ1-1	CSATEGFLGTEAFF	TGCAGTGCCACCGAGGGATTTTTGGGTACTGAAGCTTTCTTT
TRBV24-1	NA	few	TRBJ2-7	CATSGRRAGAGISYEQYF	TGTGCCACCAGTGGTCGACGGGCGGGGGCCGGGATATCCTACGAGCAGTACTTC
TRBV7-9	NA	NA	TRBJ2-7	CASSLLGAGREQYF	TGTGCCAGCAGCTTGTTAGGAGCAGGGCGCGAGCAGTACTTC
TRBV5-1	NA	many	TRBJ2-3	CASSRDGGYTDTQYF	TGCGCCAGCAGCCGGGACGGGGGCTACACAGATACGCAGTATTTT
TRBV20-1	NA	NA	TRBJ1-1	CSARPTGENTEAFF	TGCAGTGCTAGACCGACAGGCGAGAACACTGAAGCTTTCTTT
TRBV6-6	NA	once	TRBJ1-2	CASTSLNMGYGYTF	TGTGCCAGCACCTCTCTAAACATGGGGTATGGCTACACCTTC
TRBV7-9	NA	NA	TRBJ2-5	CASDLGGPGVQETQYF	TGTGCCAGCGACCTTGGGGGGCCGGGAGTGCAAGAGACCCAGTACTTC
TRBV29-1	TRBD2	few	TRBJ2-7	CSVDDGGEEQYF	TGCAGCGTTGACGATGGGGGGGAAGAGCAGTACTTC
TRBV20-1	TRBD2	NA	TRBJ2-3	CSARGGTSGSDTQYF	TGCAGTGCCCGAGGCGGGACTAGCGGGTCAGATACGCAGTATTTT
TRBV12-3/TRBV12-4	NA	NA	TRBJ2-7	CTSSLLTGSYEQYF	TGTACCAGCAGTTTACTAACAGGGTCCTACGAGCAGTACTTC
TRBV3-1	NA	NA	TRBJ2-3	CASSHGGNTDTQYF	TGTGCCAGCAGCCATGGGGGGAACACAGATACGCAGTATTTT
TRBV20-1	NA	NA	TRBJ2-7	CSAQRTSYEQYF	TGCAGTGCGCAACGGACCTCCTACGAGCAGTACTTC
TRBV12-3/TRBV12-4	TRBD2	NA	TRBJ2-7	CASSRTSGSHEQYF	TGTGCCAGCAGCCGGACTAGCGGGAGTCACGAGCAGTACTTC
TRBV24-1	TRBD2	few	TRBJ2-1	CATSDLQGGRADEQFF	TGTGCCACCAGTGATTTGCAAGGCGGGAGGGCGGATGAGCAGTTCTTC
TRBV27	NA	few	TRBJ2-7	CASSSQTSWDEQYF	TGTGCCAGCAGTTCCCAGACAAGCTGGGACGAGCAGTACTTC
TRBV7-9	NA	NA	TRBJ1-1	CASSSYRGGPNTEAFF	TGTGCCAGCAGCTCATATAGGGGGGGGCCGAACACTGAAGCTTTCTTT
TRBV29-1	NA	few	TRBJ2-7	CSVEGDADYEQYF	TGCAGCGTTGAGGGGGACGCAGACTACGAGCAGTACTTC
TRBV20-1	NA	NA	TRBJ1-2	CSARADPNYGYTF	TGCAGTGCTAGAGCCGATCCTAACTATGGCTACACCTTC
TRBV5-6	NA	once	TRBJ1-2	CASSLGVGFGGYTF	TGTGCCAGCAGCTTGGGAGTGGGGTTCGGAGGCTACACCTTC
TRBV12-3/TRBV12-4	TRBD2	NA	TRBJ2-1	CASSLRAGGPGEQFF	TGTGCCAGCAGTTTACGAGCGGGAGGGCCGGGTGAGCAGTTCTTC
TRBV7-3	TRBD1	few	TRBJ1-6	CASSLIQGAGNSPLHF	TGTGCCAGCAGCCTAATACAGGGGGCGGGAAATTCACCCCTCCACTTT
TRBV12-3/TRBV12-4	NA	NA	TRBJ1-2	CASRDTYYGYTF	TGTGCCAGCAGGGACACCTACTATGGCTACACCTTC
TRBV4-1	NA	few	TRBJ2-1	CASSQEKGQGNKFF	TGCGCCAGCAGCCAAGAAAAGGGGCAGGGCAACAAGTTCTTC
TRBV20-1	NA	NA	TRBJ1-4	CSLGGQSATNEKLFF	TGCAGCCTTGGTGGACAGTCCGCGACTAATGAAAAACTGTTTTTT
TRBV10-3	TRBD2	few	TRBJ2-7	CAIRRSLGTSGRNEQYF	TGTGCCATCAGGAGGAGTCTCGGGACTAGCGGGAGGAACGAGCAGTACTTC
TRBV20-1	NA	NA	TRBJ2-5	CSARAAGSTLEQYF	TGCAGTGCTAGAGCCGCGGGCTCGACCTTAGAGCAGTACTTC
TRBV29-1	TRBD2	few	TRBJ2-3	CSVQTTSGRRGTDTQYF	TGCAGCGTTCAGACGACTAGCGGGAGGAGGGGGACAGATACGCAGTATTTT
TRBV5-1	NA	NA	TRBJ2-3	CASSADSDTQYF	TGCGCCAGCAGTGCGGATTCAGATACGCAGTATTTT
TRBV6-6	TRBD1	NA	TRBJ2-7	CASNTGTGSIYEQYF	TGTGCCAGCAATACCGGGACAGGTTCGATCTACGAGCAGTACTTC
TRBV7-9	TRBD1	NA	TRBJ1-1	CASKPGGTNTEAFF	TGTGCCAGCAAGCCAGGGGGGACTAACACTGAAGCTTTCTTT
TRBV7-3	TRBD1	NA	TRBJ2-1	CASSSDRGSNNEQFF	TGTGCCAGCAGTTCGGACAGGGGATCTAACAATGAGCAGTTCTTC
TRBV7-9	NA	NA	TRBJ1-4	CASSLVGRGTTNEKLFF	TGTGCCAGCAGCTTAGTAGGCAGGGGAACAACTAATGAAAAACTGTTTTTT
TRBV18	NA	few	TRBJ1-3	CASSPRSGTDIGNTIYF	TGTGCCAGCTCACCACGTTCGGGGACTGACATTGGAAACACCATATATTTT
TRBV12-3/TRBV12-4	NA	NA	TRBJ1-5	CASSLVANQPQHF	TGTGCCAGCAGCCTCGTGGCTAATCAGCCCCAGCATTTT
TRBV6-1	TRBD1	few	TRBJ2-6	CASIGQGDGSGANVLTF	TGTGCCAGCATCGGACAGGGAGATGGCTCTGGGGCCAACGTCCTGACTTTC
TRBV5-1	TRBD1	NA	TRBJ2-5	CASSLRTGRQETQYF	TGCGCCAGCAGCTTAAGGACAGGGAGGCAAGAGACCCAGTACTTC